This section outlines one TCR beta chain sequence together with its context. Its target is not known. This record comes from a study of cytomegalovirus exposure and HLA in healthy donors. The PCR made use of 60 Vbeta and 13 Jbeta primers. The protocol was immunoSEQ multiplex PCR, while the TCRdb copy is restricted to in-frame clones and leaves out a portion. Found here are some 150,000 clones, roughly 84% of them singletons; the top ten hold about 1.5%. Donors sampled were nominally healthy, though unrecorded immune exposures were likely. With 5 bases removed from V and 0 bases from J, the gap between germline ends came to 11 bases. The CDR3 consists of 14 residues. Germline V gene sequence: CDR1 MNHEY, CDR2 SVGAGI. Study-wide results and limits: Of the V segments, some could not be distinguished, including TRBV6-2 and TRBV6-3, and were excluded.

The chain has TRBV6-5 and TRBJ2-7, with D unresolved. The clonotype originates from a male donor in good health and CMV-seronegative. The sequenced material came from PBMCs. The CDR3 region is CASSVYESSYEQYF. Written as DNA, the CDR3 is TGTGCCAGCAGTGTTTACGAGAGCTCCTACGAGCAGTACTTC.